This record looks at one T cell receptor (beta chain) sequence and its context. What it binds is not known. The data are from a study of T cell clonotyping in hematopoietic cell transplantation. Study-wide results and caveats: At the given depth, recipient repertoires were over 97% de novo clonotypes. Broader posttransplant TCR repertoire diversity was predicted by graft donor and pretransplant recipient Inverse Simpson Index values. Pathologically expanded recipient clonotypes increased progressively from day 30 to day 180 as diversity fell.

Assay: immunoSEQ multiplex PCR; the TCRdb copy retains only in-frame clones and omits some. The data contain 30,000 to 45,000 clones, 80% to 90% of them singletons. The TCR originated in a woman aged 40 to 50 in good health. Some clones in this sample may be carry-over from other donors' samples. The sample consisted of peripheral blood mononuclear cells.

As DNA, the CDR3 is TGTGCCAGCAGCTGGGGGACTAGCGGGAGACTAGGTGAGCAGTTCTTC. Translated: CASSWGTSGRLGEQFF. The J gene is TRBJ2-1, the V gene TRBV7-6; 14 bases are shared with TRBD2. Germline values: CDR1 SGHVS, CDR2 FNYEAQ. V shed 4 bases and J 9 bases; nucleotides not matched to a gene: 8. The CDR3 totals 16 residues.